The 19 T cell receptor beta chains presented below share a single source sample, sequenced in a study of cytotoxic CD8 clonotypes in ibrutinib-treated CLL. Method: immunoSEQ multiplex PCR; TCRdb's copy keeps in-frame clones and lacks some. The sample shows around 53,000 clones, 50% to 70% of them seen only once. The sequencing here drew on PBMCs, taken at disease progression, from a patient treated with ibrutinib. The receptors were sampled from a human donor with chronic lymphocytic leukemia.

This clone has just one count. CDR3 coding DNA: TGTGCCAGCGGGTTGGGAGCGGGGGAGACCCAGTACTTC. Amino acids: CASGLGAGETQYF. The rearrangement uses TRBV7-3 and TRBJ2-5; 7 bases fit TRBD2. Germline V CDR1 and CDR2: SGHTA, FQGTGA. This CDR3 is built from 13 residues. V lost 8 bases, J lost 5 bases, and 8 bases stayed unmatched.

This chain uses TRBV9 with TRBJ2-1; D gene uncertain. CDR3 size: 12 residues. The germline V gene encodes CDR1 SGDLS and CDR2 YYNGEE. Trimming pared 4 bases from V and 9 bases from J, leaving 11 bases between. The DNA for the CDR3 is TGTGCCAGCAGCATAGGTGTTGGTGAGCAGTTCTTC. Amino acids: CASSIGVGEQFF.

This clone turned up a few times. The gene calls are TRBV20-1 and TRBJ1-2; D gene unclear. V lost 0 bases to trimming and J lost 8 bases, with 7 bases between them. This CDR3 contains 11 residues. Per the germline V gene, CDR1 is DFQATT and CDR2 is SNEGSKA (reference sequence). DNA of the CDR3: TGCAGTGCTAGAGATCCGAGGGGCTACACCTTC. Protein sequence: CSARDPRGYTF.

In nucleotides, the CDR3 is TGTGCCATCAGAAGGACCGAAATGAACACTGAAGCTTTCTTT. It translates to CAIRRTEMNTEAFF. The rearrangement links TRBV10-3 to TRBJ1-1, with unresolved D. The germline CDR1 and CDR2 sequences are ENHRY and SYGVKD. V lost 6 bases and J lost 0, with 11 bases in between. This CDR3 is 14 amino acids long.

V usage is TRBV19 and J usage is TRBJ1-1; no firm D call. The CDR3 has 14 amino acids. The germline CDR1 and CDR2 sequences are LNHDA and SQIVND (reference sequence). V lost 5 bases and J lost 3, with 13 bases in between. The CDR3 nucleotides read TGTGCCAGTAGTCTAACGACATGGGACACTGAAGCTTTCTTT. Translated: CASSLTTWDTEAFF.

The chain recombines TRBV28 with TRBJ2-1; TRBD2 matches at 7 bases. The CDR3 has 16 residues. V dropped 5 bases and J dropped 4; count of bases not matched to a gene: 11. CDR1 is MDHEN, CDR2 SYDVKM, per germline. The CDR3 protein is CASSPAGRDGYNEQFF. The DNA of the CDR3 is TGTGCCAGCAGTCCAGCGGGGAGGGATGGGTACAATGAGCAGTTCTTC.

This clone was seen more than once but under ten times. CDR3 DNA: TGTGCCAGCAGCTGGGGACAGCAATACGAGCAGTACTTC. Its protein is CASSWGQQYEQYF. V gene TRBV5-6 combines with J gene TRBJ2-7; TRBD1 matches at 7 bases. The CDR3 contains 13 residues. Germline CDR1 reads SGHDT; CDR2 reads YYEEEE. Trimming removed 3 bases from V and 4 bases from J; junction bases left unmatched: 4. Supplemented by reference TRBV5-6 and TRBJ2-7, the full variable domain reads DAGVTQSPTHLIKTRGQQVTLRCSPKSGHDTVSWYQQALGQGPQFIFQYYEEEERQRGNFPDRFSGHQFPNYSSELNVNALLLGDSALYLCASSWGQQYEQYFGPGTRLTVT.

This clone appeared a few times. The gene calls are TRBV7-7 and TRBJ1-1, with unresolved D. This CDR3 is 13 amino acids long. V gave up 3 bases and J gave up 0 bases, with 5 bases separating them. CDR1 is SSHAT and CDR2 is FNYEAQ in the germline V gene (reference sequence). CDR3 coding DNA: TGTGCCAGCAGCTTGGTACTGAACACTGAAGCTTTCTTT. Translation gives CASSLVLNTEAFF. The complete variable domain, with remaining parts taken from reference TRBV7-7 and TRBJ1-1, reads GAGVSQSPRYKVTKRGQDVTLRCDPISSHATLYWYQQALGQGPEFLTYFNYEAQPDKSGLPSDRFSAERPEGSISTLTIQRTEQRDSAMYRCASSLVLNTEAFFGQGTRLTVV.

The table lists this clone with a few counts. The chain couples TRBV2 to TRBJ2-7; no definite D call. V lost 8 bases and J lost 2, with 7 bases in between. Germline loops: CDR1 SNHLY, CDR2 FYNNEI. The CDR3 covers 11 residues. The CDR3 nucleotides are TGTGCCAGCCACGACCCCTACGAGCAGTACTTC. Translated, it gives CASHDPYEQYF. The full variable domain, its missing parts supplied by reference TRBV2 and TRBJ2-7, is EPEVTQTPSHQVTQMGQEVILRCVPISNHLYFYWYRQILGQKVEFLVSFYNNEISEKSEIFDDQFSVERPDGSNFTLKIRSTKLEDSAMYFCASHDPYEQYFGPGTRLTVT.

The rearrangement joins TRBV7-9 to TRBJ1-2; no firm D call. The CDR3 contains 13 residues. V was clipped by 3 bases and J by 4 bases, with 9 bases between them. Looked up from germline, CDR1 is SEHNR and CDR2 is FQNEAQ (reference sequence). CDR3: CASSLTSSYGYTF. CDR3 nucleotide sequence: TGTGCCAGCAGCTTGACCTCGAGCTATGGCTACACCTTC.

The chain carries TRBV9 and TRBJ2-3; D gene uncertain. Between the trimmed V and J ends, which lost 0 bases and 0 bases, there was a span of 5 bases. Per germline, CDR1 SGDLS and CDR2 YYNGEE. This CDR3 region has 14 residues. The CDR3 DNA reads as TGTGCCAGCAGCGTAGGTTCTAGCACAGATACGCAGTATTTT. This codes for CASSVGSSTDTQYF.

This clone appeared a few times. This chain connects TRBV5-1 to TRBJ2-3, with 12 nucleotides matching TRBD2. Trimming cost V 3 bases and J 6 bases; bases outside gene matches: 8. Germline CDR1 SGHRS, CDR2 YFSETQ. The CDR3 runs 16 residues. The CDR3 coding sequence is TGCGCCAGCAGCTCAGGGACTAGCGGGTTCGGGGATACGCAGTATTTT. This sequence encodes CASSSGTSGFGDTQYF.

This sequence joins TRBV7-6 and TRBJ1-2; the D gene is possibly TRBD1 (6 bases). V lost 1 base and J lost 4, with 13 bases in between. This CDR3 has 15 residues. Germline CDR1 reads SGHVS; CDR2 reads FNYEAQ. This CDR3 is CASSLGDLRGYGYTF. Written as DNA, the CDR3 is TGTGCCAGCAGCTTAGGGGACCTCAGGGGCTATGGCTACACCTTC.

The rearrangement uses TRBV19 and TRBJ1-1, with unresolved D. CDR1 and CDR2 (germline): LNHDA, SQIVND (reference sequence). The ends were cut back, 5 bases at V and 4 bases at J, with 11 bases in the middle. The CDR3 has 13 residues. DNA of the CDR3: TGTGCCAGTAGTTCAACCAGGAGCACTGAAGCTTTCTTT. Translating gives CASSSTRSTEAFF.

The chain links TRBV9 to TRBJ2-1; 11 nucleotides line up with TRBD1. V lost 2 bases to trimming and J lost 6 bases; unmatched junction nucleotides: 4. Germline lookup yields CDR1 SGDLS and CDR2 YYNGEE. The CDR3 has 15 residues. The CDR3 here is CASSVGQGAFNEQFF. CDR3 DNA sequence: TGTGCCAGCAGCGTCGGACAGGGGGCTTTCAATGAGCAGTTCTTC.

This clone came up a few times. This chain links TRBV11-2 with TRBJ2-7; 9 nucleotides match TRBD1. Germline CDR1 and CDR2: SGHAT and FQNNGV. V gave up 4 bases and J gave up 6 bases; unmatched junction bases: 7. The CDR3 consists of 14 residues. The CDR3 DNA reads TGTGCCAGCAGCTACGGGACAGGGTTGGCCGAGCAGTACTTC. This sequence encodes CASSYGTGLAEQYF.

This clone was found once. This chain uses TRBV5-1 with TRBJ1-3; D is perhaps TRBD1 (6 bases). This CDR3 is built from 13 residues. The germline V gene encodes CDR1 SGHRS and CDR2 YFSETQ. V was pared by 4 bases and J by 4 bases, with 9 bases between. The CDR3 protein is CASSTQGGNTIYF. As DNA, the CDR3 is TGCGCCAGCAGCACACAGGGAGGAAACACCATATATTTT.

This CDR3 is CSVGGPTYEQYF. DNA for the CDR3: TGCAGCGTTGGGGGCCCGACCTACGAGCAGTACTTC. The chain combines TRBV29-1 with TRBJ2-7; D is possibly TRBD1 (5 bases). Germline loops: CDR1 SQVTM, CDR2 ANQGSEA. The V end lost 4 bases, the J end lost 2 bases, and 9 bases lay between the germline ends. The CDR3 has 12 amino acids.

This clone was counted between two and nine times. The chain carries TRBV4-3 and TRBJ2-3; a weak D match, TRBD2 (6 bases). V was clipped by 6 bases and J by 8 bases, with 21 bases between them. The CDR3 is 15 residues long. CDR1 is LGHNA and CDR2 is YSLEER in the germline V gene. CDR3 amino acids: CASRLARAGRTTQYF. The CDR3 bases are TGCGCCAGCAGGCTAGCGAGGGCCGGTCGCACTACGCAGTATTTT.